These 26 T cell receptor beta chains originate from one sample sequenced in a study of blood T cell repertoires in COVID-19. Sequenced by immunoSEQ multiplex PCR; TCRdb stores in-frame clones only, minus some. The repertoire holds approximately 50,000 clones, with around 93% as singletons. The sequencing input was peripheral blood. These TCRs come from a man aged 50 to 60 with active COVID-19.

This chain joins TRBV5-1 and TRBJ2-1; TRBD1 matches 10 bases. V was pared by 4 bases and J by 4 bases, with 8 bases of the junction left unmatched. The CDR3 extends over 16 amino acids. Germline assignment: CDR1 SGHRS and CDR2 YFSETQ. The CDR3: CASSEARGQGYNEQFF. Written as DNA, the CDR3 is TGCGCCAGCAGCGAAGCCCGGGGACAGGGGTACAATGAGCAGTTCTTC.

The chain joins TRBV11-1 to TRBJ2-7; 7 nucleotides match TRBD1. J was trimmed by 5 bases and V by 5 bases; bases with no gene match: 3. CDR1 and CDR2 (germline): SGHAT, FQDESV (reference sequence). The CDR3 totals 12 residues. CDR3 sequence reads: CASSPDRDEQYF. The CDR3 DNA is TGTGCCAGCAGCCCTGACAGGGACGAGCAGTACTTC. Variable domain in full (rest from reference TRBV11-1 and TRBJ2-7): EAEVAQSPRYKITEKSQAVAFWCDPISGHATLYWYRQILGQGPELLVQFQDESVVDDSQLPKDRFSAERLKGVDSTLKIQPAELGDSAMYLCASSPDRDEQYFGPGTRLTVT.

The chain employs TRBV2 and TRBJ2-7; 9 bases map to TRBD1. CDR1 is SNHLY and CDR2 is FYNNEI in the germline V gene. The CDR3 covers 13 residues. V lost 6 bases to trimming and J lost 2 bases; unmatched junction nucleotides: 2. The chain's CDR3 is CASRGTGTYEQYF. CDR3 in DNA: TGTGCCAGCAGGGGGACAGGGACCTACGAGCAGTACTTC.

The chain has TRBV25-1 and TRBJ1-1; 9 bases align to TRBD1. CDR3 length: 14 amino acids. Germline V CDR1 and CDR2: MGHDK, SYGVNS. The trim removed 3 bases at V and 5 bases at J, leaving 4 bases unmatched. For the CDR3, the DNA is TGTGCCAGCAGTGAGACAGGGGGAAGAACTGAAGCTTTCTTT. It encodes CASSETGGRTEAFF.

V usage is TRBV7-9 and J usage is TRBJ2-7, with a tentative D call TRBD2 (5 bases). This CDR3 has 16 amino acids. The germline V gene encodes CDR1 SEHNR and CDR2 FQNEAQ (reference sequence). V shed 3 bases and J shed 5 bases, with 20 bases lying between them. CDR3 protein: CASSFFRTAGGDEQYF. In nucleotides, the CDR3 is TGTGCCAGCAGCTTTTTTCGGACGGCGGGTGGGGACGAGCAGTACTTC.

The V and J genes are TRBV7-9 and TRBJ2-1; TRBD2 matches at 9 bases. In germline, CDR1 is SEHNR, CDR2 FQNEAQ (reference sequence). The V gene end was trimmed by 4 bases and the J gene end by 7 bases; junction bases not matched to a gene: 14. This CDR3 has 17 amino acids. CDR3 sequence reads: CASSSHGTLAGENEQFF. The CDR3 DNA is TGTGCCAGCAGCTCGCACGGTACTTTAGCGGGAGAGAATGAGCAGTTCTTC.

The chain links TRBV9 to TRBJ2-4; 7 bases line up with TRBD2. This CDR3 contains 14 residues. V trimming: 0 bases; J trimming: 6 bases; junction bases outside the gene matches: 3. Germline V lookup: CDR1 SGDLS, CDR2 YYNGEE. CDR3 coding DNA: TGTGCCAGCAGCGTAGAGGGCGGGAGAAACATTCAGTACTTC. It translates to CASSVEGGRNIQYF.

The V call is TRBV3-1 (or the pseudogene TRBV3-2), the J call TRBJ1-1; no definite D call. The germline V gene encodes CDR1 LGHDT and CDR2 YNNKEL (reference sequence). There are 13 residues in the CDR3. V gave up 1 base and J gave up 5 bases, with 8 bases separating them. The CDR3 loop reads CASSQVALTEAFF. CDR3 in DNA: TGTGCCAGCAGCCAAGTTGCGCTTACTGAAGCTTTCTTT.

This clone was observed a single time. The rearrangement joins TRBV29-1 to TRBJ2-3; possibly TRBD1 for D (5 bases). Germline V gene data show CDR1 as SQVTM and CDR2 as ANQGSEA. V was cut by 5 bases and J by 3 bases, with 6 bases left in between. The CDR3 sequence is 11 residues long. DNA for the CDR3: TGCAGCGTTCCAGGGACAGATACGCAGTATTTT. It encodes CSVPGTDTQYF.

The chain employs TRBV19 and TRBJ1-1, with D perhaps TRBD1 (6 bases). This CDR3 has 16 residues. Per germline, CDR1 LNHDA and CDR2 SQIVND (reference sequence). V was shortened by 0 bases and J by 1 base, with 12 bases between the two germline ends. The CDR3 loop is CASSIDWRTANTEAFF. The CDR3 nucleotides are TGTGCCAGTAGTATAGATTGGCGGACAGCGAACACTGAAGCTTTCTTT.

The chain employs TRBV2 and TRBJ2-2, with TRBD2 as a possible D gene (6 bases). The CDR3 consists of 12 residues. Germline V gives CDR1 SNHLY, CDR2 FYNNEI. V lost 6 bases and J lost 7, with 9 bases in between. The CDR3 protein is CASSREIGELFF. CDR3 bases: TGTGCCAGCAGCCGGGAGATCGGGGAGCTGTTTTTT.

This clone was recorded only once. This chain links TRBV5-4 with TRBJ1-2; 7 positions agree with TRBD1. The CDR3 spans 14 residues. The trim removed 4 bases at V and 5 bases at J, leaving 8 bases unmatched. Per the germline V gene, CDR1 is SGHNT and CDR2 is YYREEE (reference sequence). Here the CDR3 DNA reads TGTGCCAGCAGCACCGGGACAGAAGTTTATGGCTACACCTTC. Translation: CASSTGTEVYGYTF.

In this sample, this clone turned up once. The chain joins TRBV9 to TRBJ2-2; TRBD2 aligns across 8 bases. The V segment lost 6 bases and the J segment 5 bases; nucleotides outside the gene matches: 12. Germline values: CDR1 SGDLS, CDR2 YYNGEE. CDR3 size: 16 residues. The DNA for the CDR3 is TGTGCCAGCACGACGGCGGCGGGAGGAGGGACCGGGGAGCTGTTTTTT. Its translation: CASTTAAGGGTGELFF. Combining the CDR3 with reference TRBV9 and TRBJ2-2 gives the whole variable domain DSGVTQTPKHLITATGQRVTLRCSPRSGDLSVYWYQQSLDQGLQFLIQYYNGEERAKGNILERFSAQQFPDLHSELNLSSLELGDSALYFCASTTAAGGGTGELFFGEGSRLTVL.

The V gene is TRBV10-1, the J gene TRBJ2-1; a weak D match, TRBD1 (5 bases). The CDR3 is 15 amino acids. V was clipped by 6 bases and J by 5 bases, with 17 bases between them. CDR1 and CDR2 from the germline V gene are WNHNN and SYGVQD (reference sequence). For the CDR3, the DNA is TGCGCCAGCAGGGAAGGGGCGTTTTTCCACAATGAGCAGTTCTTC. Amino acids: CASREGAFFHNEQFF.

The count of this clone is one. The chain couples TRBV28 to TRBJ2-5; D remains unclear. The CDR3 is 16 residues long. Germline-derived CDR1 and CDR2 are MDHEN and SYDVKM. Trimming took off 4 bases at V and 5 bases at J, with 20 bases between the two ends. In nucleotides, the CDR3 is TGTGCCAGCAGTTCCTCCCCGGGTTCGGTGTGGGAGACCCAGTACTTC. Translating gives CASSSSPGSVWETQYF.

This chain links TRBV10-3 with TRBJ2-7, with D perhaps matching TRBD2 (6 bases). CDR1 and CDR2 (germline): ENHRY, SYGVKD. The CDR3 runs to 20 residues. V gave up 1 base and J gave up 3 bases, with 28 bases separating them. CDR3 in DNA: TGTGCCATCAGTGAGTTCGTGTGGGGAGCTTCGGGCGGGGAACGCTACGAGCAGTACTTC. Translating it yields CAISEFVWGASGGERYEQYF.

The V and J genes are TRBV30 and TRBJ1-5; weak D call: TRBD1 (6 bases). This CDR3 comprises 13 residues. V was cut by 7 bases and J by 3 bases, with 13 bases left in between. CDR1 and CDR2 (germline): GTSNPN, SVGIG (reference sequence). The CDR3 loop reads CASNDRFNQPQHF. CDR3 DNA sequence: TGTGCCTCGAATGACAGGTTCAATCAGCCCCAGCATTTT.

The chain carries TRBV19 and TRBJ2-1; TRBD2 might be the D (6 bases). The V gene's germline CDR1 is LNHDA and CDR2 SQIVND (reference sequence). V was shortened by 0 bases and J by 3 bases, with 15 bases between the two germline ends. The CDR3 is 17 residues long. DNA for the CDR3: TGTGCCAGTAGTATAGATTGGCGGGGCACAGGCTACAATGAGCAGTTCTTC. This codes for CASSIDWRGTGYNEQFF.

DNA for the CDR3: TGTGCCAGCAGCCCGGACAGGGTGGGGGTTTACAATCAGCCCCAGCATTTT. Translating gives CASSPDRVGVYNQPQHF. The chain uses TRBV7-8 and TRBJ1-5, with 8 bases lining up with TRBD1. Germline loops: CDR1 SGHVS, CDR2 FQNEAQ. V shed 5 bases and J 3 bases; nucleotides not matched to a gene: 12. The CDR3 sequence is 17 residues long.

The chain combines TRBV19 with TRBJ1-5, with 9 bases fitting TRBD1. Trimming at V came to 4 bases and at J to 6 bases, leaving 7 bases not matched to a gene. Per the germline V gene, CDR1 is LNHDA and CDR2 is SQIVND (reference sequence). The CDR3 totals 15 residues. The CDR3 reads CASSTLGQGSQPQHF. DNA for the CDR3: TGTGCCAGTAGTACCCTCGGACAGGGGAGTCAGCCCCAGCATTTT.

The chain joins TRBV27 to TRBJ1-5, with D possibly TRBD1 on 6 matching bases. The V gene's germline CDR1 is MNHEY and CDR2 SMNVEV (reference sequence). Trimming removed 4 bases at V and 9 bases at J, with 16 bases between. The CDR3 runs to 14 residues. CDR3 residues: CASSSATGERPQHF. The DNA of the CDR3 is TGTGCCAGCAGTTCCGCGACAGGTGAGAGGCCCCAGCATTTT.

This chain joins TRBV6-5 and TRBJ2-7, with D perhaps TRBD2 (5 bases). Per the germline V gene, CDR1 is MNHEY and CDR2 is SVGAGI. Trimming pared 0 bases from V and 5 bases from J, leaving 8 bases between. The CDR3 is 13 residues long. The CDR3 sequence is CASSYSRANEQYF. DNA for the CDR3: TGTGCCAGCAGTTACTCGCGGGCGAACGAGCAGTACTTC.

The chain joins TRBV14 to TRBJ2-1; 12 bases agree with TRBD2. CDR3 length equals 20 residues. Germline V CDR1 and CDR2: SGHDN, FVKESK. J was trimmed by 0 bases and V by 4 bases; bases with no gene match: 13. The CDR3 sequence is CASSPLTSGSLLSSYNEQFF. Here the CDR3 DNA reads TGTGCCAGCAGCCCCCTGACTAGCGGGAGTTTATTAAGCTCCTACAATGAGCAGTTCTTC.

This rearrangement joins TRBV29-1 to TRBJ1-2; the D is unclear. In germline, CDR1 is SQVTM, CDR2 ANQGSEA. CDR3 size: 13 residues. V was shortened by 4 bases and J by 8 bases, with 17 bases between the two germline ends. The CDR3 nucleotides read TGCAGCGTTGGAGGTATGACCAGTGACGGCTACACCTTC. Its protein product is CSVGGMTSDGYTF. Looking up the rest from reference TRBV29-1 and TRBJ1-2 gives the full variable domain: SAVISQKPSRDICQRGTSLTIQCQVDSQVTMMFWYRQQPGQSLTLIATANQGSEATYESGFVIDKFPISRPNLTFSTLTVSNMSPEDSSIYLCSVGGMTSDGYTFGSGTRLTVV.

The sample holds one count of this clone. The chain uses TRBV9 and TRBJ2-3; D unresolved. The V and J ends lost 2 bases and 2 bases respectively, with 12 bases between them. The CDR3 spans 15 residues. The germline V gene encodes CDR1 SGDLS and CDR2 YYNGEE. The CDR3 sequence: CASSVSRVHTDTQYF. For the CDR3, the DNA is TGTGCCAGCAGCGTGAGCCGGGTTCACACAGATACGCAGTATTTT.

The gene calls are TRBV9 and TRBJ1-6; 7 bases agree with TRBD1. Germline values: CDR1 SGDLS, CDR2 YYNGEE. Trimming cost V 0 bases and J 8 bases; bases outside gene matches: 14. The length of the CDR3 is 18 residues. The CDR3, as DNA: TGTGCCAGCAGCGTAGAGCCAACAGGGGCGCGGTTCGATTCACCCCTCCACTTT. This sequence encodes CASSVEPTGARFDSPLHF.